A single sample gave rise to the 14 T cell receptor beta chains below, sequenced in a study of blood T cell repertoires in COVID-19 (dated by TCRdb to about 2020). Libraries were constructed by the immunoSEQ multiplex PCR assay. The immuneACCESS repertoire file appears here via TCRdb, limited to in-frame rearrangements. These files lack a portion of the clones; in checked studies, under half of the deficit traces to unresolved V genes, and the cause of the others is not known. This sample comprises about 210,000 clones, approximately 87% of them detected only once. Approximately 6.2% of the sample goes to the ten largest clones. Specimen: peripheral blood. The source of these receptors is a man in his 60s who had recovered from COVID-19.

This clone was picked up one time. This chain links TRBV18 with TRBJ2-1, with TRBD1 as a possible D gene (5 bases). Between the trimmed V and J ends, which lost 4 bases and 3 bases, there was a span of 10 bases. The CDR3 extends over 14 amino acids. CDR1 and CDR2 from the germline V gene are KGHSH and LQKENI. This CDR3 reads CASSLSDSYNEQFF. Here the CDR3 DNA reads TGTGCCAGCTCACTATCCGACAGCTACAATGAGCAGTTCTTC.

The chain recombines TRBV6-4 with TRBJ1-2; no clear D gene. V was cut by 6 bases and J by 4 bases, with 9 bases left in between. Germline values: CDR1 MRHNA, CDR2 SNTAGT. The length of the CDR3 is 12 residues. CDR3 sequence (DNA): TGTGCCAGCAGGGCGGAGGGCTATGGCTACACCTTC. It is translated as CASRAEGYGYTF.

This clone has only a few counts. The chain has TRBV19 and TRBJ1-6, with unresolved D. Germline V lookup: CDR1 LNHDA, CDR2 SQIVND (reference sequence). The CDR3 has 17 amino acids. The V and J ends lost 0 bases and 5 bases respectively, with 14 bases between them. The chain's CDR3 is CASSIDSLAADNSPLHF. DNA of the CDR3: TGTGCCAGTAGTATAGATAGTCTGGCAGCGGATAATTCACCCCTCCACTTT. Together with reference TRBV19 and TRBJ1-6, the CDR3 gives the full variable domain: DGGITQSPKYLFRKEGQNVTLSCEQNLNHDAMYWYRQDPGQGLRLIYYSQIVNDFQKGDIAEGYSVSREKKESFPLTVTSAQKNPTAFYLCASSIDSLAADNSPLHFGNGTRLTVT.

Regarding this clone: The same CDR3 arises from other DNA sequences in this sample as well. V and J are TRBV15 and TRBJ1-1; D is unclear. Germline CDR1 LNHNV, CDR2 YYDKDF (reference sequence). CDR3 size: 14 residues. Trimming took off 0 bases at V and 4 bases at J, with 9 bases between the two ends. CDR3 bases: TGTGCCACCAGCAGAGATCGCGTACTCACTGAAGCTTTCTTT. Protein product: CATSRDRVLTEAFF.

The J gene is TRBJ2-1, the V gene TRBV20-1; D possibly corresponds to TRBD1 (5 bases). The CDR3 extends over 11 amino acids. Germline lookup yields CDR1 DFQATT and CDR2 SNEGSKA (reference sequence). The V end was cut by 3 bases, the J end by 9 bases, with 9 bases between. The CDR3 sequence is CSASRRGEQFF. The CDR3 nucleotides read TGCAGTGCTAGTCGTAGGGGTGAGCAGTTCTTC.

The chain couples TRBV19 to TRBJ2-5, with TRBD2 identical over 8 bases. In germline, CDR1 is LNHDA, CDR2 SQIVND (reference sequence). The V gene end was trimmed by 10 bases and the J gene end by 2 bases; junction bases not matched to a gene: 12. This CDR3 is 15 amino acids long. The DNA for the CDR3 is TGTGCCACTGCAGGAGGAGGCGGGAGGCAAGAGACCCAGTACTTC. Translated, it gives CATAGGGGRQETQYF.

The chain links TRBV5-1 to TRBJ2-2, with TRBD2 as a possible D gene (5 bases). CDR3 size: 16 residues. The germline V gene has CDR1 SGHRS and CDR2 YFSETQ. The V and J ends lost 0 bases and 0 bases respectively, with 9 bases between them. CDR3 nucleotide sequence: TGCGCCAGCAGCTTGGCGGCACTAGCGAACACCGGGGAGCTGTTTTTT. Protein sequence: CASSLAALANTGELFF.

This CDR3 is CASSEGQGDNGYTF. CDR3 sequence (DNA): TGTGCCAGCAGTGAAGGACAGGGGGATAATGGCTACACCTTC. The chain employs TRBV6-4 and TRBJ1-2; 10 positions match TRBD1. The CDR3 covers 14 residues. CDR1 and CDR2 from the germline V gene are MRHNA and SNTAGT. J was trimmed by 6 bases and V by 3 bases; bases with no gene match: 4.

This sequence joins TRBV27 and TRBJ1-4, with 7 positions matching TRBD1. Germline V gene sequence: CDR1 MNHEY, CDR2 SMNVEV (reference sequence). V shed 4 bases, J shed 8 bases, and the junction held 10 bases outside the gene matches. CDR3 length: 15 amino acids. The CDR3 DNA reads as TGTGCCAGCAGTTCCCCTGGGACAGAGAGCGAAAAACTGTTTTTT. Amino acids: CASSSPGTESEKLFF.

This rearrangement joins TRBV6-6 to TRBJ2-5; possibly TRBD2 for D (7 bases). The CDR3 runs 14 residues. The germline CDR1 and CDR2 sequences are MNHNY and SVGAGI (reference sequence). Trimming took 10 bases from V and 5 from J, leaving 20 bases between them. CDR3 nucleotide sequence: TGTGCCACCACGCCCCGGGGGGCAGTTGAGACCCAGTACTTC. This codes for CATTPRGAVETQYF.

The rearrangement joins TRBV5-1 to TRBJ2-1, with D unresolved. The V gene lost 1 base and the J gene lost 7 bases, with 15 bases spanning the gap. This CDR3 region has 15 residues. CDR1 and CDR2 (germline): SGHRS, YFSETQ. The CDR3 coding sequence is TGCGCCAGCAGCTTGCCTGGGCCACCCCCTAATGAGCAGTTCTTC. The encoded protein is CASSLPGPPPNEQFF.

The J gene is TRBJ1-5, the V gene TRBV14; D is ambiguous. Trimming took off 6 bases at V and 5 bases at J, with 11 bases between the two ends. The CDR3 contains 13 residues. CDR1 and CDR2 from the germline V gene are SGHDN and FVKESK. CDR3 DNA sequence: TGTGCCAGCAGTCTACGTGGAGATCAGCCCCAGCATTTT. Protein sequence: CASSLRGDQPQHF. The full variable domain, in which reference TRBV14 and TRBJ1-5 provide the parts outside the CDR3, is EAGVTQFPSHSVIEKGQTVTLRCDPISGHDNLYWYRRVMGKEIKFLLHFVKESKQDESGMPNNRFLAERTGGTYSTLKVQPAELEDSGVYFCASSLRGDQPQHFGDGTRLSIL.

The V and J genes are TRBV5-5 and TRBJ1-1; no definite D call. CDR1 is SGHKS, CDR2 YYEKEE, per germline (reference sequence). V was pared by 2 bases and J by 5 bases, with 10 bases between. The CDR3 runs 13 residues. CDR3 sequence: CASSFLAGTEAFF. CDR3 nucleotides: TGTGCCAGCAGCTTTCTAGCGGGAACTGAAGCTTTCTTT.

The genes are TRBV12-3 or TRBV12-4 and TRBJ1-2; no definite D call. V was pared by 6 bases and J by 5 bases, with 13 bases between. The CDR3 spans 13 residues. As DNA, the CDR3 is TGTGCCAGCAGCCCTCGAGTGAGGTATGGCTACACCTTC. It encodes CASSPRVRYGYTF.